Sequencing of this T cell receptor (beta chain) was carried out in a study of human T cells and chemical hapten exposure. Across the whole study: Patients got weekly scalp diphenylcyclopropenone doses over the roughly 22-week study.

The time point is: patch test 1, 2 weeks after DPC sensitization. Sample treatment: therapeutic diphenylcyclopropenone sensitization with weekly scalp DPC. Sample donors consisted of patients with alopecia, aged 18 to 70 years, who were suitable for DPC. Trimming stripped 2 bases from V and 4 bases from J, with 8 bases between. Germline V gene lookup returns CDR1 MNHNY and CDR2 SVGAGI (reference sequence). CDR3 length: 13 residues. For this clonotype: Its antigen remains unidentified.

The study, taken as a whole, reports: Significantly more large CDR3 similarity clusters were formed by expanded TCRs than by controls.

As handled by the study authors: Per sample, the median was around 96,000 TCRs, with values from roughly 23,000 to 640,000. A single record per CDR3 protein comes from TCRdb applying MiXCR to the RACE reads. For this entry, the V and J calls and clone size follow TCRdb and not the study's own pipeline. The sample includes 75,000 to 100,000 distinct CDR3 sequences, about 10% of them seen just once. Sequences were derived from whole blood, sampled in connection with sensitization to the hapten diphenylcyclopropenone (DPC). The rearrangement uses TRBV6-6 and TRBJ2-5; unclear D gene. The TCR sequence derives from a man between 40 and 49 years old with alopecia areata. Some clones in this sample may be carry-over from other donors' samples. Here the CDR3 DNA reads TGTGCCAGCAGTTACGGTGGCGGAGAGACCCAGTACTTC. It is translated as CASSYGGGETQYF.